This T cell receptor beta chain appears in the sequencing data of a study of blood T cell repertoires in COVID-19. Study-wide context: Some COVID-19 samples were acute and others convalescent; all came from the United States, Italy and Spain. In each case, the material was cDNA or gDNA derived from T cells, B-cell-depleted T cells, or PBMCs.

TCRdb's table, derived via immunoSEQ multiplex PCR, lists solely in-frame clones and lacks some. The data hold fewer than 300,000 clones, with roughly 90% observed a single time. Patients from Seattle were sampled longitudinally, starting during active infection. The sequencing sample was made of peripheral blood. This TCR was sampled from a woman aged 25 to 39 with COVID-19, enrolled during active disease.

CDR3 loop: CASSFLRAGTDTQYF. CDR3 nucleotides: TGTGCCAGCAGTTTCCTTAGAGCGGGTACAGATACGCAGTATTTT. The chain links TRBV28 to TRBJ2-3, with D tentatively TRBD2 (6 bases). Trimming removed 3 bases at V and 3 bases at J, with 13 bases between. CDR3 length: 15 amino acids. The germline CDR1 and CDR2 sequences are MDHEN and SYDVKM.